This T cell receptor beta chain was found in a study of T cell responses to AZD1222 COVID-19 vaccine (dated by TCRdb to the early 2020s). Regarding the study in general: Because spike-specific TCR depth and breadth did not differ between the two schedules, AZD1222 recipients who got a second dose at roughly 4 weeks were pooled with those who got a second dose at roughly 12 weeks. Trial participants were enrolled by age into subgroups of 18-55, 56-69 and 70-plus years, and 148, 28 and 57 TCR-sequenced participants, respectively, were included in these subgroups. A total of 233 trial participants underwent TCR sequencing, of whom 207 received two doses of AZD1222 and around 25 received two doses of the MenACWY control vaccine. The paper's findings and limits, for the study overall: CD4 TCRs associated with the vaccine covered the entire spike protein, and the dominant responses were in regions 160-218 and 743-854. Participants were mostly white British and included more females than males, and it was suggested by the authors that clonal diversity may have been underestimated. Because no day 14 peak-response samples were available, repertoires were characterized only after the peak T cell response. Reportedly, close to half of the unique spike-specific TCRs recognized epitopes lying outside the regions that are mutated in the B.1.351 and B.1.1.7 variants. The 56-69-year group was small, and its depth increase did not reach significance, likely because of low power. After two AZD1222 doses, both the breadth and the depth of spike-specific TCRs were significantly higher than at day 0 and than in MenACWY recipients. Conclusions about previously exposed vaccinees are limited, since just five or six AZD1222 recipients were seropositive for SARS-CoV-2 at baseline.

The CDR3 regions of human TCRbeta chains were analyzed by immunosequencing. In the source study's methods: Repertoire TCRs were matched against a reference library of SARS-CoV-2-specific TCRs generated with the MIRA antigen-specificity platform. Breadth was defined as the fraction of unique TCRs that were SARS-CoV-2-associated, and depth was defined as the fraction of total T cells that were SARS-CoV-2-associated. Using the MIRA data, each spike-specific TCR was mapped to the spike region that the TCR reacts to and placed in a CD4 or CD8 class. Log10-transformed breadth and depth values were compared by one-way ANOVA with Sidak's multiple comparisons tests. Not all clones reach the TCRdb copy of this immuneACCESS table, which keeps in-frame sequences only. Checked studies attribute under half of the gap to unresolved V genes and leave the rest unexplained. That table gives V, J and clone size, and the DNA gave D and trimming. This sample holds 100,000 to 150,000 clones; 87% were observed only once. The ten most abundant clones make up 1.4% to 1.5% of the sample.

CDR1 is given as MRHNA and CDR2 as SNTAGT, both from the germline V gene. V is cut by 5 bases and J by 6 bases, and the space between the germline ends is 11 bases. The CDR3, from cysteine to phenylalanine, totals 13 residues. CDR3 DNA only is kept here, 39 bases in frame from base 1. The time point tag for this specimen amounts to: baseline before first vaccination. Vaccinee samples came from UK trials COV001 and COV002, including a single-blind randomized controlled phase 2/3 trial of AZD1222 (ChAdOx1 nCoV-19) in healthy adults. For TCRbeta chain sequencing, PBMC samples from trial participants were taken at day 0 and at day 28 after the second dose. Of note for this clone: Its specific antigen is unknown. No qualities accompany the bases; no much larger clone lies one base away.

The rearrangement joined TRBV6-4 to TRBJ1-5; the D gene cannot be resolved reliably. This TCR was sampled from an adult in good health. The material was peripheral blood, obtained on day 0 of AZD1222 vaccination. The DNA is as follows: TGTGCCAGCAGTTGGGAGCGTGGTCAGCCCCAGCATTTT. It codes for CASSWERGQPQHF.